The clone carrying this T cell receptor (beta chain) has at least ten counts. Its antigen is as yet unknown. Unique molecular identifiers were built into the TCR beta cDNA libraries. There were roughly 0.95 to 10 million T cells, and about 540,000 cDNA molecules came from them. TCRdb analysed the PCR reads with MiXCR anew, one entry per CDR3 protein. The data hold 170,000 or so distinct CDR3 sequences, with 30% observed a single time. This sample stems from a study of post-analysis software for immune sequencing data. Across the study: Included among the disease courses, which were recorded for the cohort, were relapsing-remitting, secondary progressive and progressive-relapsing multiple sclerosis. Findings of the study overall: There was significantly lower normalized Chao1 diversity in multiple sclerosis patients than in controls.

The sequence derives from a girl aged 10 to 17 with multiple sclerosis. The sequenced sample was blood.

The CDR3 region is CSVEGSGQSYNEQFF. In DNA, the CDR3 is TGCAGCGTTGAAGGTTCGGGACAGTCCTACAATGAGCAGTTCTTC. The rearrangement joins TRBV29-1 to TRBJ2-1; 7 nucleotides match TRBD1. Germline V gives CDR1 SQVTM, CDR2 ANQGSEA. The CDR3 length is 15 residues. With 1 base clipped from V and 1 base from J, the junction kept 4 bases outside the gene matches.